A single TCR beta chain is shown here with its context. Its antigen is as yet unknown. The CDR3 consists of 15 residues. Trimming at V came to 6 bases and at J to 2 bases, leaving 7 bases not matched to a gene. Per germline, CDR1 MDHEN and CDR2 SYDVKM. This specimen belongs to a study of T cell repertoires in cytomegalovirus infection. Overall study context: Recently identified HLA-C-restricted CMV epitopes were used, and well-studied HLA-B-restricted CMV epitopes were used as well.

Whole-study findings and limits: Dominating the ex vivo response were TCR beta clonotypes that were CMV-specific and HLA-C-restricted.

TCRdb redid the calling of the reads with MiXCR, one entry per CDR3 protein. The sample carries about 310,000 distinct CDR3 sequences, 25% recorded once. The chain combines TRBV28 with TRBJ2-5; 9 bases fit TRBD1. The sample consisted of cultured PBMCs, taken from culture after CMV antigen stimulation. This receptor was obtained from a human donor in good health (CMV status not recorded). Some clones in this sample may be carry-over from other donors' samples. The CDR3 nucleotides read TGTGCCAGCAGACCCGGACAGGGGACACAAGAGACCCAGTACTTC. It is translated as CASRPGQGTQETQYF.